The rows below give T cell receptor beta chains drawn from one sample of a study of immune evolution from preneoplasia to lung adenocarcinoma. The repertoire was sequenced with immunoSEQ multiplex PCR; TCRdb's copy has only in-frame clones and lacks some. The repertoire has over 11,000 clones, 75% to 85% of them found once; the top ten carry approximately 5%. Sample: FFPE minimally invasive lung adenocarcinoma tissue. All receptors come from a person aged 70 to 79 with lung adenocarcinoma. CDR3s include the opening cysteine and the closing phenylalanine or tryptophan. D genes are given only for firm matches. Clone size is shown for a subset of rows, as once, few, many or a class of expanded clone.

d_gene,v_gene,abundance,j_gene,CDR3nt,CDR3aa
TRBD1,TRBV11-3,-,TRBJ2-2,TGTGCCAGCAGCCCCCATTTCGGGGGACAGGGAAACACCGGGGAGCTGTTTTTT,CASSPHFGGQGNTGELFF
-,TRBV2,-,TRBJ1-4,TGTGCCAGCGAACAGGGAACTAATGAAAAACTGTTTTTT,CASEQGTNEKLFF
-,TRBV4-2,-,TRBJ1-5,TGTGCCAGCAGCCAAGATAACCAGGGAAGGCAGCCCCAGCATTTT,CASSQDNQGRQPQHF
-,TRBV7-9,-,TRBJ2-1,TGTGCCAGCAGCCCAGAGAATGAGCAGTTCTTC,CASSPENEQFF
TRBD2,TRBV18,-,TRBJ2-5,TGTGCCAGCTCCCCCGCGCTAGCGGGGTATCAGGAGACCCAGTACTTC,CASSPALAGYQETQYF
TRBD1,TRBV30,-,TRBJ1-1,TGTGCCTGGAGTGAGGACAGGCTAGCTGAAGCTTTCTTT,CAWSEDRLAEAFF
TRBD1,TRBV28,-,TRBJ1-2,TGTGCCAGCAGTTTCTTACAGGGGGCAGGCTATGGCTACACCTTC,CASSFLQGAGYGYTF
-,TRBV27,-,TRBJ1-1,TGTGCCAGCAATACCTACGGGATGAACACTGAAGCTTTCTTT,CASNTYGMNTEAFF
TRBD2,TRBV27,-,TRBJ2-7,TGTGCCAGCAGTTTATTCTTAAGCGGGGGAGAGCAGTACTTC,CASSLFLSGGEQYF
-,TRBV30,-,TRBJ2-7,TGTGCCTGGAGTCCACAGGGTGGGGTGCAGTACTTC,CAWSPQGGVQYF
TRBD1,TRBV7-3,-,TRBJ2-1,TGTGCCAGCAGCCCTGACAGGGCCAATGAGCAGTTCTTC,CASSPDRANEQFF
-,TRBV10-3,-,TRBJ2-5,TGTGCCATCAGTGTCGGGACTGAGAAAGAGACCCAGTACTTC,CAISVGTEKETQYF
TRBD2,TRBV28,-,TRBJ2-3,TGTGCCAGCAGTCGACTAGCGGGGGGGGCAGATACGCAGTATTTT,CASSRLAGGADTQYF
-,TRBV7-2,-,TRBJ1-5,TGTGCCAGCAGCCCAGCCCCAATGGGGAGGCAGCCCCAGCATTTT,CASSPAPMGRQPQHF
TRBD1,TRBV6-6,-,TRBJ2-2,TGTGCCAGCAGTTCTCCTACAGGGGGCGCCGGCGGGGAGCTGTTTTTT,CASSSPTGGAGGELFF
-,TRBV6-1,-,TRBJ1-5,TGTGCCAGCAGTGAAGCGCTATTTAGCAATCAGCCCCAGCATTTT,CASSEALFSNQPQHF
TRBD1,TRBV6-5,-,TRBJ2-7,TGTGCCAGCAGTTACGACAGGGGGCTGTACGAGCAGTACTTC,CASSYDRGLYEQYF
-,TRBV19,-,TRBJ1-6,TGTGCCAGTAGTAACCAGAGGGCCAATTCACCCCTCCACTTT,CASSNQRANSPLHF
-,TRBV4-1,-,TRBJ1-4,TGCGCCAGCAGCCGGGGCCCTAATGAAAAACTGTTTTTT,CASSRGPNEKLFF
TRBD1,TRBV19,-,TRBJ1-1,TGTGCCAGTAGTATGGGGTACAGGGGGCTTAGCACTGAAGCTTTCTTT,CASSMGYRGLSTEAFF
-,TRBV30,-,TRBJ1-5,TGTGCCTGGAGTGTTGGAGGGAGGAATCAGCCCCAGCATTTT,CAWSVGGRNQPQHF
TRBD1,TRBV7-2,-,TRBJ2-2,TGTGCCAGCAGCTTGGGACAGTCAGACACCGGGGAGCTGTTTTTT,CASSLGQSDTGELFF
TRBD2,TRBV5-6,-,TRBJ2-7,TGTGCCGGAGGGACTAGCGAAGCCTACGAGCAGTACTTC,CAGGTSEAYEQYF
TRBD1,TRBV27,-,TRBJ1-6,TGTGCCAGCAGTTTATCCAGGGAAATCGACGTAGTGACAGGGGGGAGACCCCTCCACTTT,CASSLSREIDVVTGGRPLHF
-,TRBV19,-,TRBJ2-7,TGTGCCAGTAGTCCCGCCTATATGGGAGGTTTCGAGCAGTACTTC,CASSPAYMGGFEQYF
TRBD2,TRBV7-3,-,TRBJ2-3,TGTGCCAGCAGCTGGCTAGCGGGGGGGACAGATACGCAGTATTTT,CASSWLAGGTDTQYF
TRBD2,TRBV28,-,TRBJ2-1,TGTGCCAGCAGTTCCCGACTAGCGGTCACAAACAATGAGCAGTTCTTC,CASSSRLAVTNNEQFF
TRBD2,TRBV28,-,TRBJ2-7,TGTGCCAGCACAAGGACACGGAGCGGGGGGTCCTACGAGCAGTACTTC,CASTRTRSGGSYEQYF
TRBD1,TRBV7-9,-,TRBJ2-3,TGTGCCAGCAGCTTATTCGGGACAGACACAGATACGCAGTATTTT,CASSLFGTDTDTQYF
-,TRBV7-8,-,TRBJ1-3,TGTGCCAGCAGCTTGCGAATCTCTGGAAACACCATATATTTT,CASSLRISGNTIYF
-,TRBV10-3,-,TRBJ1-1,TGTGCCAGTTCTTCCGGGACACAGAACACTGAAGCTTTCTTT,CASSSGTQNTEAFF
-,TRBV29-1,-,TRBJ1-5,TGCAGCGTTGTTCAGGGCAATCAGCCCCAGCATTTT,CSVVQGNQPQHF
-,TRBV4-1,once,TRBJ1-2,TGCGCCAGCAGCCAAGGCCATCCCCCGCTGGGGGGGGACGGCTACACCTTC,CASSQGHPPLGGDGYTF
TRBD2,TRBV5-4,-,TRBJ2-7,TGTGCCAGCAGCTTGGTGGGGGGGTACGAGCAGTACTTC,CASSLVGGYEQYF
-,TRBV19,-,TRBJ1-5,TGTGCCAGTAACACACTGAATCAGCCCCAGCATTTT,CASNTLNQPQHF
-,TRBV30,few,TRBJ1-1,TGTGCCTGGAGTCTAGCCACTGAAGCTTTCTTT,CAWSLATEAFF